This T cell receptor (beta chain) was found in a study of shared clonotypes between healthy human individuals. For this clone: Its antigen is still unknown. Distinct nucleotide sequences in the sample also encode this CDR3.

The naive CD8 population came from CD45RO-negative cells selected for CCR7, without terminally differentiated effector memory CD45RA+ cells. Whole-study results and caveats: Across subsets, estimated richness was generally greater for naive than for memory populations. Non-shared clonotypes had lower generation probabilities than those shared by all four donors.

This CDR3 region has 12 residues. V was clipped by 1 base and J by 4 bases, with 2 bases between them. Germline V gene lookup returns CDR1 SEHNR and CDR2 FQNEAQ (reference sequence). Genomic DNA per cell subset filled all wells of several immunoSEQ plates. Profiling relied on immunoSEQ multiplex PCR, and the TCRdb table lists in-frame clones only, not all of them. The sample has fewer than 800,000 clones, around 90% seen once. This clonotype was obtained from a man younger than 45 in good health. Sample: naive CD8+ T cells sorted from blood. This chain connects TRBV7-9 to TRBJ2-1, with D unresolved. For the CDR3, the DNA is TGTGCCAGCAGCTTAGGTTACAATGAGCAGTTCTTC. The encoded protein is CASSLGYNEQFF.